This T cell receptor beta chain was found in a study of cytomegalovirus exposure and HLA in healthy donors. PCR employed 60 Vbeta and 13 Jbeta primers. TCRdb keeps only in-frame clones here, not all; method: immunoSEQ multiplex PCR. The table lists 80,000 or so clones, over 65% of them singletons. Looked up from germline, CDR1 is GTSNPN and CDR2 is SVGIG (reference sequence). The CDR3 consists of 12 residues. With V trimmed by 8 bases and J by 1 base, 5 bases remained unmatched. This clone was seen a few times. Sequenced material: PBMCs. This receptor was identified in a man aged 25 to 40 in good health and CMV-seropositive. The chain carries TRBV30 and TRBJ2-7; 7 nucleotides agree with TRBD2. The DNA of the CDR3 is TGTGCCGGACTAGTGTCTTCCTACGAGCAGTACTTC. It yields the protein CAGLVSSYEQYF.